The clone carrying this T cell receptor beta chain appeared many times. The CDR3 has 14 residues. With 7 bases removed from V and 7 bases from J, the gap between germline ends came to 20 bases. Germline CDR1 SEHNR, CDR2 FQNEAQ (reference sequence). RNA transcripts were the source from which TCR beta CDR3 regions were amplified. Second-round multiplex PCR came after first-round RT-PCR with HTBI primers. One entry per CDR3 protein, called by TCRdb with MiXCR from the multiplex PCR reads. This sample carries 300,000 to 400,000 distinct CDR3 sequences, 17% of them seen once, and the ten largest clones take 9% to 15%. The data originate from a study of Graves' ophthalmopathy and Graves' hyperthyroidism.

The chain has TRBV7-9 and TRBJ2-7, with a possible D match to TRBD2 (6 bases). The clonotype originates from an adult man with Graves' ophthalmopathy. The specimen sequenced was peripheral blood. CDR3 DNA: TGTGCCAGCACCCCGCGGGGACTGGCTGGAGAGCAGTACTTC. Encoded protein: CASTPRGLAGEQYF.